This T cell receptor beta chain was sequenced in a study of OX40 agonist ivuxolimab in advanced cancers. Overall study findings and caveats: Circulating CD4+ and CD8+ T cells showed clonal expansion by week 6 at 0.1 to 3.0 mg/kg. Averaging showed that CD8+ T cells had more expanded clones than CD4+ did. No determination was made of the antigen specificity of the expanded peripheral T cells. Patients with a partial response at 0.1-3.0 mg/kg had among the lowest clonal expansion.

In regard to this clone: Its antigen is undetermined.

TCRdb's table, derived via immunoSEQ multiplex PCR, lists solely in-frame clones and lacks some. The sample holds about 90,000 clones, about 90% seen once. CDR1 and CDR2 from the germline V gene are SGHVS and FQNEAQ. V trimming: 2 bases; J trimming: 8 bases; junction bases outside the gene matches: 9. The CDR3 loop spans 15 amino acids. The receptor was derived from an adult with an advanced solid tumor such as melanoma, head and neck, liver or kidney cancer. Sequenced material: CD4+ or CD8+ T cells sorted from blood, taken in a trial of the OX40 agonist ivuxolimab. The genes are TRBV7-8 and TRBJ1-2; 9 nucleotides agree with TRBD1. In DNA form, the CDR3 reads TGTGCCAGCAGCTTATCATTAAGAACAGGGGGCGGCTACACCTTC. It yields the protein CASSLSLRTGGGYTF.